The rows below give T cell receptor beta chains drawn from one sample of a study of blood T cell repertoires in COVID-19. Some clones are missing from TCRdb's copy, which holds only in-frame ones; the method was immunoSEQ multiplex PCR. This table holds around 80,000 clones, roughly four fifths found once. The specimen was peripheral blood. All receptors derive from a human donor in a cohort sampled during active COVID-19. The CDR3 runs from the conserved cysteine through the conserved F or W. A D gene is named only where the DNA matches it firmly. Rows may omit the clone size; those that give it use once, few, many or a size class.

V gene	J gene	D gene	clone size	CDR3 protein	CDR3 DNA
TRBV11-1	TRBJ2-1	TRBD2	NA	CASSLTGLAGNEQFF	TGTGCCAGCAGCTTAACGGGTCTAGCGGGGAATGAGCAGTTCTTC
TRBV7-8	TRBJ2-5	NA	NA	CASSSTGTLQETQYF	TGTGCCAGCAGCTCTACCGGGACATTACAAGAGACCCAGTACTTC
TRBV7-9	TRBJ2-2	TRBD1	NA	CASSPLTGATTNTGELFF	TGTGCCAGCAGCCCACTGACAGGGGCTACCACGAACACCGGGGAGCTGTTTTTT
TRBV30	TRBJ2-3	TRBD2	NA	CAWTLAGGRTDTQYF	TGTGCCTGGACGCTAGCGGGGGGACGCACAGATACGCAGTATTTT
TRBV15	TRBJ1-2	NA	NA	CATSLEKNYGYTF	TGTGCCACCAGTCTAGAGAAAAACTATGGCTACACCTTC
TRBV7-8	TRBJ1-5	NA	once	CASSRSGGGGNQPQHF	TGTGCCAGCAGCCGTTCGGGGGGGGGCGGCAATCAGCCCCAGCATTTT
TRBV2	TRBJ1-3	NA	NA	CASSENRAGNTIYF	TGTGCCAGCAGTGAAAACAGGGCTGGAAACACCATATATTTT
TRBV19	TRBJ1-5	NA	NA	CASHPTGRISSNQPQHF	TGTGCCAGCCACCCGACAGGTAGAATTTCTAGCAATCAGCCCCAGCATTTT
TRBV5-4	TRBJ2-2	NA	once	CASTEGTPTGELFF	TGTGCCAGCACCGAAGGGACTCCGACCGGGGAGCTGTTTTTT
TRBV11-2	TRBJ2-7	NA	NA	CASSPGDRPYEQYF	TGTGCCAGCAGCCCAGGGGATCGCCCCTACGAGCAGTACTTC
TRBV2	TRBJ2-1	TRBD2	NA	CASSPGTSSNNEQFF	TGTGCCAGCAGTCCAGGGACTAGCTCAAACAATGAGCAGTTCTTC
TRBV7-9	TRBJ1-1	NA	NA	CASSTLGRGTEAFF	TGTGCCAGCAGTACACTCGGCCGGGGCACTGAAGCTTTCTTT
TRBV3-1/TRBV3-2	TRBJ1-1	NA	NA	CASSQDWHANTEAFF	TGTGCCAGCAGCCAAGATTGGCATGCGAACACTGAAGCTTTCTTT
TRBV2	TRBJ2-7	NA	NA	CASKEGPQVAYEQYF	TGTGCCAGCAAGGAGGGGCCCCAAGTGGCGTACGAGCAGTACTTC
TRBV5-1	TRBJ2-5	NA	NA	CASSLDTAKPYQETQYF	TGCGCCAGCAGCTTGGACACCGCCAAACCATACCAAGAGACCCAGTACTTC
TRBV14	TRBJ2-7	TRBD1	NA	CASSQERQTGIGYEQYF	TGTGCCAGCAGCCAGGAACGACAGACAGGGATCGGATACGAGCAGTACTTC
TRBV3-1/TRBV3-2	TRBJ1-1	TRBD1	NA	CASSHSEGASEAFF	TGTGCCAGCAGCCACAGCGAGGGGGCTTCTGAAGCTTTCTTT
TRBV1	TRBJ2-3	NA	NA	CTSSERLAGANTDTQYF	TGCACCAGCAGCGAGCGACTAGCGGGGGCTAACACAGATACGCAGTATTTT
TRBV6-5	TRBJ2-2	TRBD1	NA	CASRLDRSIGELFF	TGTGCCAGCAGATTGGACAGGTCCATCGGGGAGCTGTTTTTT
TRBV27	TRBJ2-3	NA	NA	CASSSSRFRGDTQYF	TGTGCCAGCAGTTCTTCCCGCTTCCGAGGAGATACGCAGTATTTT
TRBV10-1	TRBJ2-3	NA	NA	CASSETVLSTDTQYF	TGCGCCAGCAGCGAGACGGTGTTAAGCACAGATACGCAGTATTTT
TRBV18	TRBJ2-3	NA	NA	CASSPPGTDTQYF	TGTGCCAGCTCACCCCCCGGGACAGATACGCAGTATTTT
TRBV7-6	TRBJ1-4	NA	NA	CASSANYGAKREKLFF	TGTGCCAGCAGCGCAAATTACGGTGCGAAGCGGGAAAAACTGTTTTTT
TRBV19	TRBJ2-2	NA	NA	CASSPTILAAGGELFF	TGTGCCAGTAGCCCGACGATTTTAGCGGCTGGCGGGGAGCTGTTTTTT
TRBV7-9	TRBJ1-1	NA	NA	CASSYWSGLNTEAFF	TGTGCCAGCAGCTATTGGTCTGGCCTGAACACTGAAGCTTTCTTT
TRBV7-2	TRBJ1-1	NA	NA	CASSWQGSNTEAFF	TGTGCCAGCAGCTGGCAGGGGTCGAACACTGAAGCTTTCTTT
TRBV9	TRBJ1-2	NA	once	CASSSGNYGYTF	TGTGCCAGCAGCTCAGGGAACTATGGCTACACCTTC
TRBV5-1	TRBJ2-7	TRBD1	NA	CASSLGQGSTYEQYF	TGCGCCAGCAGCTTGGGACAGGGGTCTACCTACGAGCAGTACTTC
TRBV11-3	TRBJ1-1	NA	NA	CASSPSGGASTEAFF	TGTGCCAGCAGCCCCTCCGGAGGGGCGAGCACTGAAGCTTTCTTT
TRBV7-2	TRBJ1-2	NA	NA	CASSFTGGGYTF	TGTGCCAGCAGCTTCACCGGGGGGGGCTACACCTTC
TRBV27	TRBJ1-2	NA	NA	CASRPTGYYGYTF	TGTGCCAGCAGGCCGACAGGATACTATGGCTACACCTTC
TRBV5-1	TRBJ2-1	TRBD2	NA	CASSSVAGGQFAEQFF	TGCGCCAGCAGCTCCGTGGCGGGGGGTCAATTTGCTGAGCAGTTCTTC
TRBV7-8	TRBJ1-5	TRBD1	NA	CASRRTGVGNQPQHF	TGTGCCAGCAGACGAACAGGGGTCGGCAATCAGCCCCAGCATTTT
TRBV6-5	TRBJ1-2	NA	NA	CASSYSSGTLNYGYTF	TGTGCCAGCAGTTACTCGTCAGGGACTCTAAACTATGGCTACACCTTC
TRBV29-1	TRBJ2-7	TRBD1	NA	CSATGTGIYEQYF	TGCAGCGCTACCGGGACAGGGATATACGAGCAGTACTTC
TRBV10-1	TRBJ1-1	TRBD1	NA	CASSKGGEVNTEAFF	TGCGCCAGCAGCAAAGGGGGCGAGGTGAACACTGAAGCTTTCTTT
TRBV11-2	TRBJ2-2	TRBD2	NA	CASSSLLKRGNTGELFF	TGTGCCAGCAGCTCCCTGCTGAAGCGGGGCAACACCGGGGAGCTGTTTTTT
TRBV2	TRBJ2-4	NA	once	CASSEAGVLAKNIQYF	TGTGCCAGCAGTGAAGCCGGGGTGCTAGCCAAAAACATTCAGTACTTC
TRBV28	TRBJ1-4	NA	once	CASSWEAEKLFF	TGTGCCAGCAGTTGGGAGGCTGAAAAACTGTTTTTT